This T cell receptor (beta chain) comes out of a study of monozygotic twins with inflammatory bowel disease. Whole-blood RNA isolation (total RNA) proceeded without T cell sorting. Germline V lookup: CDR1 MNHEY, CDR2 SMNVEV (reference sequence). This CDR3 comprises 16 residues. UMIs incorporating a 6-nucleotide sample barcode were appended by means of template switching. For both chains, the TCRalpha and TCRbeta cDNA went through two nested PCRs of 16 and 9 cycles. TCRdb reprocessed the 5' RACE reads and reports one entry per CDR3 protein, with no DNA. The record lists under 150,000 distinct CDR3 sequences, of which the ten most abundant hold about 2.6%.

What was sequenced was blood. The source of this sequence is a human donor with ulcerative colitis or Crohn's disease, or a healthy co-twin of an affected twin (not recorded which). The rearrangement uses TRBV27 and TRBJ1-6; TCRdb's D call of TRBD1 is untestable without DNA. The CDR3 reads CASSSHLFGDASPLHF.